This T cell receptor beta chain emerged from a study of T cells after yellow fever vaccination (dated by TCRdb to 2018 to 2020). Regarding the research as a whole: Libraries from fractions with low cell numbers were prepared with the SMART-Seq v4 Ultra Low Input RNA kit. To follow T-cell clones before and after both primary and booster YFV17D yellow fever vaccination, bulk TCR alpha and beta repertoires underwent longitudinal sequencing. Blood was collected at multiple timepoints before and after primary and secondary immunization, and bulk PBMC replicates and cell subsets were isolated. The cohort comprised two healthy male donors, one aged 18 to 30 and one aged 30 to 40 years.

The treatment or condition label for this specimen denotes: live attenuated yellow fever vaccine strain. At each blood-draw timepoint, two biological replicates of bulk PBMCs were collected. A standard Ficoll-Paque protocol was used to isolate PBMCs from peripheral blood. TriZol was used to extract RNA from bulk PBMCs, from CD4 and CD8 fractions, and from dextramer-positive and dextramer-negative fractions. About this clonotype itself: What antigen it recognizes has not been identified. Base qualities are not recorded, but no much larger clone differs from it by a single base.

TCR cDNA was synthesized by 5'RACE template switching, through which a universal primer site and unique molecular identifiers were introduced. Priming of cDNA synthesis was performed from both the TCR alpha and TCR beta constant segments. Two PCR steps were used to amplify libraries, with sample barcodes and sequencing adapters being added in the second step. Sequencing of the libraries was done on either Illumina HiSeq 2500 (2x100 bp) or NovaSeq (2x150 bp). Concerning the study's data processing: MIGEC handled demultiplexing of reads and collapsing into UMI consensus sequences, while MiXCR performed V(D)J alignment. Using edgeR on replicate PBMC samples, clonotypes were called vaccine-responding if FDR was below 0.01 and the log2 fold change was above 5 up to day 15. Bulk clonotypes were assigned CD4 or CD8 identity according to which sequenced CD4 or CD8 repertoire held them at higher abundance. TCRdb took the public reads, trimmed them with fastp at Q25, ran MiXCR for clone calling and kept in-frame beta chains. Rows are combined by CDR3 protein, so each entry shows the most common genes and DNA. TCRdb's processing, not the study's, gives the V and J calls here. This sample is represented by about 500,000 distinct CDR3 sequences; 17% of them were singletons. The top ten clonotypes cover 15% to 20% of the sample.

CDR1 and CDR2 (KGHSH, LQKENI) derive from the germline V gene. Trimmed from V: 3 bases; trimmed from J: 2 bases; junction bases lacking a gene match: 8. From the cysteine through the phenylalanine, the CDR3 covers 16 amino acids. Left in the record is the CDR3 DNA by itself, 48 bases read in frame from the first base. Beyond this particular receptor, the publication reports: FACS-sorted repertoires could contain abundant contaminating clonotypes from the bulk population, so computational filtering was required. A small share of clonotypes occurred in both CD4 and CD8 compartments, likely arising from convergent recombination. Only a couple of donors were included in the study, so the extent to which the findings can be generalized is limited. Compared with the primary T-cell response, the secondary T-cell response was faster but weaker, reaching its peak on day 5 rather than on day 15. After the booster, most of the clones that had expanded following primary vaccination were detected again (just under 97% of CD4 and roughly 90% of CD8), which suggests that memory was broadly maintained.

Sequenced here: PBMCs, sampled less than 6 days after the first yellow fever vaccination. This clonotype was sampled from a man between 18 and 29 years old who received the YFV17D yellow fever vaccine. The chain is encoded by TRBV18 joined to TRBJ2-3, and 7 junctional nucleotides match TRBD2. The sequence in DNA is TGTGCCAGCTCACCTTCACTAGCGCGCTCCACAGATACGCAGTATTTT. Its protein is CASSPSLARSTDTQYF. Here the CDR3 is joined to the reference TRBV18 and TRBJ2-3 genes, and the full variable domain is: NAGVMQNPRHLVRRRGQEARLRCSPMKGHSHVYWYRQLPEEGLKFMVYLQKENIIDESGMPKERFSAEFPKEGPSILRIQQVVRGDSAAYFCASSPSLARSTDTQYFGPGTRLTVL.